The text below deals with one T cell receptor beta chain. Its cognate antigen is unknown. The protocol was immunoSEQ multiplex PCR, while the TCRdb copy is restricted to in-frame clones and leaves out a portion. This table has about 14,000 clones, 75% to 80% appearing once. Included were adult ileal or ileocolonic Crohn's patients indicated for ileocolonic resection. The CDR3 sequence is 16 residues long. V lost 2 bases to trimming and J lost 2 bases; unmatched junction nucleotides: 1. Germline assignment: CDR1 SGHTA and CDR2 FQGNSA. The data derive from a study of T cell repertoires in ileal Crohn's disease. Whole-study context: Thiopurines (around ten) or anti-TNF agents (approximately 20) were given postoperatively to about half.

General study results and limits: Sorted CD8 T cells held more high-frequency clones than CD4. Active smokers at surgery had more clonal expansions than non-smokers.

The specimen sequenced was ileal tissue. The genes are TRBV7-2 and TRBJ2-1; 12 nucleotides align to TRBD2. The clonotype comes from an adult with Crohn's disease. The CDR3 spells CASSLTSGGTYNEQFF. CDR3 sequence (DNA): TGTGCCAGCAGCTTAACTAGCGGGGGGACCTACAATGAGCAGTTCTTC.